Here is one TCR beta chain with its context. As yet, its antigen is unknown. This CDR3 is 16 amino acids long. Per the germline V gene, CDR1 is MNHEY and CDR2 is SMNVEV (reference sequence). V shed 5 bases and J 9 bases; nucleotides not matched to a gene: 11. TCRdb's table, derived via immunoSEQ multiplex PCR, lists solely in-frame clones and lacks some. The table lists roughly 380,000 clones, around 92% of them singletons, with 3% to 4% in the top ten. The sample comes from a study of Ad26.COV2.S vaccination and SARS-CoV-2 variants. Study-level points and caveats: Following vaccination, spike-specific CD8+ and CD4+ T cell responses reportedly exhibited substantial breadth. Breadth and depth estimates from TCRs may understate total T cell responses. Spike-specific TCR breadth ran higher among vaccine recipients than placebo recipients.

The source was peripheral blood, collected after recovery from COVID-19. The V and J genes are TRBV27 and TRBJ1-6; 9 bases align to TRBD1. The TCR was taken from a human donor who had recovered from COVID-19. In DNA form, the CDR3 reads TGTGCCAGCAGTCAGATCCCGGGACAGGGATCTTCACCCCTCCACTTT. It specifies CASSQIPGQGSSPLHF.